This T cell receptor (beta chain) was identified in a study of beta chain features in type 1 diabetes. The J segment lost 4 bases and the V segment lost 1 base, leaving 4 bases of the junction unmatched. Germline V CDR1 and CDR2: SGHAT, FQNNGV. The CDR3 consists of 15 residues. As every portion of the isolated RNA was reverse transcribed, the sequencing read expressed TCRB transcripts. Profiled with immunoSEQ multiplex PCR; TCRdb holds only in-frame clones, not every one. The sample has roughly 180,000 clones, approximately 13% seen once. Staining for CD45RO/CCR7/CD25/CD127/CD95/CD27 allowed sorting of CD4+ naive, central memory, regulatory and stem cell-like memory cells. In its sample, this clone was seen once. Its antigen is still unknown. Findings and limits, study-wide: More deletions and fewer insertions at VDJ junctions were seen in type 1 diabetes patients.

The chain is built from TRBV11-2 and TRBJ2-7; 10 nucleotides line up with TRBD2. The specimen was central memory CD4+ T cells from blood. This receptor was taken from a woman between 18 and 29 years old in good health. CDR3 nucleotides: TGTGCCAGCAGCTTAGGGACTAGCGGAGAGTACGAGCAGTACTTC. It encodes CASSLGTSGEYEQYF.